The 26 T cell receptor beta chains listed next were all sequenced from one sample in a study of OX40 agonist ivuxolimab in advanced cancers. The library was prepared using the immunoSEQ multiplex PCR assay. The table was pulled from immuneACCESS by TCRdb, which kept in-frame rearrangements only. Such tables lose some clones; where checked, under half of the loss comes from unresolved V genes, and the rest has no known cause. This sample holds roughly 70,000 clones; over 65% were observed only once. The top ten clones comprise 0.68% of the sample. This specimen was CD4+ or CD8+ T cells sorted from blood, taken in a trial of the OX40 agonist ivuxolimab. These receptors came from an adult with an advanced solid tumor such as melanoma, head and neck, liver or kidney cancer.

This chain uses TRBV11-2 with TRBJ2-4; 7 nucleotides align to TRBD1. Germline V gene data show CDR1 as SGHAT and CDR2 as FQNNGV. This CDR3 contains 16 residues. J lost 9 bases, V lost 4 bases, and 15 bases had no gene match. The CDR3 is CASSSPLRDREGIQYF. CDR3 nucleotides: TGTGCCAGCAGCTCCCCCCTCCGGGACAGAGAAGGCATTCAGTACTTC.

This rearrangement joins TRBV11-3 to TRBJ1-1; D is undetermined. The length of the CDR3 is 13 residues. Germline values: CDR1 SGHNT, CDR2 YENEEA. Trimming stripped 1 base from V and 5 bases from J, with 8 bases between. CDR3 in amino acids: CASSLVPGTEAFF. The CDR3 coding sequence is TGTGCCAGCAGCTTAGTTCCCGGAACTGAAGCTTTCTTT.

This chain joins TRBV5-5 and TRBJ2-7; D may correspond to TRBD1 or TRBD2 (5 bases each). Germline values: CDR1 SGHKS, CDR2 YYEKEE (reference sequence). V lost 3 bases and J lost 0, with 19 bases in between. The CDR3 runs 17 residues. In nucleotides, the CDR3 is TGTGCCAGCAGCTCGGGCCCGACAATCGGGACCTCCTACGAGCAGTACTTC. It yields the protein CASSSGPTIGTSYEQYF.

The CDR3 nucleotides are TGTGCCATCAGTGAGTCGATCAGTAGCGGGGTAAGCACAGATACGCAGTATTTT. Translating it yields CAISESISSGVSTDTQYF. The chain joins TRBV10-3 to TRBJ2-3; 8 bases line up with TRBD2. Germline V lookup: CDR1 ENHRY, CDR2 SYGVKD. V was clipped by 0 bases and J by 0 bases; unmatched bases: 8. The CDR3 is made up of 18 amino acids.

The rearrangement links TRBV10-3 to TRBJ2-1, with 12 nucleotides matching TRBD2. The CDR3 sequence is 15 residues long. Germline CDR1 and CDR2: ENHRY and SYGVKD. The ends lost 2 bases at V and 12 bases at J; junction bases unmatched: 8. The CDR3 protein is CAISERLAGGQAQFF. The DNA of the CDR3 is TGTGCCATCAGTGAGAGGCTAGCGGGGGGGCAGGCGCAGTTCTTC.

This chain uses TRBV5-1 with TRBJ2-5; D ambiguous. Trimming stripped 1 base from V and 3 bases from J, with 13 bases between. The germline V gene encodes CDR1 SGHRS and CDR2 YFSETQ. This CDR3 spans 15 amino acids. The CDR3 DNA reads as TGCGCCAGCAGCTTGCTTGCAAGTCCCGAAGAGACCCAGTACTTC. This sequence encodes CASSLLASPEETQYF. The full variable domain, completed using reference TRBV5-1 and TRBJ2-5, is KAGVTQTPRYLIKTRGQQVTLSCSPISGHRSVSWYQQTPGQGLQFLFEYFSETQRNKGNFPGRFSGRQFSNSRSEMNVSTLELGDSALYLCASSLLASPEETQYFGPGTRLLVL.

The chain is built from TRBV25-1 and TRBJ1-2; 10 bases line up with TRBD1. The CDR3 has 14 residues. The V gene's germline CDR1 is MGHDK and CDR2 SYGVNS. Trimming removed 6 bases from V and 3 bases from J; junction bases left unmatched: 4. CDR3 in amino acids: CASSMGQGYYGYTF. CDR3 sequence (DNA): TGTGCCAGCAGCATGGGACAGGGGTACTATGGCTACACCTTC.

The genes are TRBV4-1 and TRBJ1-1; D remains ambiguous. CDR1 is MGHRA and CDR2 is YSYEKL in the germline V gene. Trimming cost V 0 bases and J 0 bases, with 8 bases left between them. The CDR3 is made up of 15 amino acids. The CDR3 nucleotides read TGCGCCAGCAGCCAAGAGAGCACCTTGAACACTGAAGCTTTCTTT. The encoded protein is CASSQESTLNTEAFF.

The rearrangement uses TRBV15 and TRBJ2-5, with 13 bases aligning to TRBD2. Germline V CDR1 and CDR2: LNHNV, YYDKDF (reference sequence). Unmatched junction bases numbered 6, after V lost 3 bases and J lost 2 bases. The CDR3 length is 17 residues. The CDR3 nucleotides read TGTGCCACCAGCAGTCGACTAGCGGGGGGCACTCAAGAGACCCAGTACTTC. Residues: CATSSRLAGGTQETQYF.

The J gene is TRBJ1-1, the V gene TRBV29-1; 7 positions agree with TRBD1. Germline CDR1 and CDR2: SQVTM and ANQGSEA. This CDR3 spans 12 amino acids. Unmatched junction bases numbered 8, after V lost 6 bases and J lost 7 bases. CDR3 bases: TGCAGCGTATTGGGACAGACCTATGAAGCTTTCTTT. Its protein product is CSVLGQTYEAFF.

The CDR3 is CASSIGSGTSYYEQYF. The CDR3 DNA reads TGTGCCAGTAGTATCGGATCGGGGACATCTTACTACGAGCAGTACTTC. The chain has TRBV19 and TRBJ2-7, with a possible D match to TRBD1 (6 bases). Germline V lookup: CDR1 LNHDA, CDR2 SQIVND (reference sequence). The CDR3 contains 16 residues. V was clipped by 3 bases and J by 3 bases, with 18 bases between them.

J is TRBJ2-1 and V is TRBV6-1; 11 bases are a match to TRBD1. Trimming at V came to 3 bases and at J to 7 bases, leaving 8 bases not matched to a gene. From germline, CDR1 is MNHNS and CDR2 SASEGT. The CDR3 contains 16 residues. CDR3 in amino acids: CASSENWGQGVNEQFF. For the CDR3, the DNA is TGTGCCAGCAGTGAGAATTGGGGACAGGGGGTGAATGAGCAGTTCTTC.

The rearrangement joins TRBV18 to TRBJ1-5; unclear D gene. Germline lookup yields CDR1 KGHSH and CDR2 LQKENI. This CDR3 has 17 amino acids. The V end lost 2 bases, the J end lost 1 base, and 15 bases lay between the germline ends. This CDR3 is CASSPTRPAPSNQPQHF. CDR3 nucleotides: TGTGCCAGCTCACCAACCCGTCCGGCGCCGAGCAATCAGCCCCAGCATTTT.

This clone appeared a few times. The genes are TRBV20-1 and TRBJ1-2; maybe TRBD1 (5 bases). Per the germline V gene, CDR1 is DFQATT and CDR2 is SNEGSKA (reference sequence). Trimming pared 6 bases from V and 3 bases from J, leaving 8 bases between. The CDR3 is 11 amino acids. This CDR3 is CSAEGHYGYTF. CDR3 DNA: TGCAGTGCGGAGGGACACTATGGCTACACCTTC.

The V and J genes are TRBV5-5 and TRBJ2-3; maybe TRBD1 (5 bases). CDR1 and CDR2 (germline): SGHKS, YYEKEE (reference sequence). V lost 4 bases to trimming and J lost 1 base, with 10 bases between them. The CDR3 sequence is 14 residues long. The CDR3 reads CASSPSTGTDTQYF. The CDR3 DNA is TGTGCCAGCAGCCCATCGACAGGCACAGATACGCAGTATTTT.

This clone showed up just a few times. CDR3: CASSVVSTDTQYF. Written as DNA, the CDR3 is TGTGCCAGCAGCGTAGTAAGCACAGATACGCAGTATTTT. The chain links TRBV9 to TRBJ2-3; D uncertain. The CDR3 extends over 13 amino acids. Per the germline V gene, CDR1 is SGDLS and CDR2 is YYNGEE. The V and J ends lost 0 bases and 0 bases respectively, with 2 bases between them.

The chain links TRBV6-1 to TRBJ1-2; no definite D call. CDR3 length: 13 amino acids. The V end lost 2 bases, the J end lost 8 bases, and 12 bases lay between the germline ends. Germline V gives CDR1 MNHNS, CDR2 SASEGT. The CDR3 sequence: CASSEPGWVGYTF. The DNA of the CDR3 is TGTGCCAGCAGTGAACCGGGGTGGGTGGGCTACACCTTC.

This clone came up once. This chain connects TRBV10-3 to TRBJ2-7; the D gene is possibly TRBD1 (5 bases). The CDR3 contains 13 residues. CDR1 and CDR2 from the germline V gene are ENHRY and SYGVKD. V was cut by 8 bases and J by 3 bases, with 14 bases left in between. This CDR3 is CAIWAGLVYEQYF. The CDR3 DNA is TGTGCCATCTGGGCAGGGCTGGTCTACGAGCAGTACTTC.

The V and J genes are TRBV7-2 and TRBJ2-6, with 7 bases fitting TRBD1. V trimming: 5 bases; J trimming: 2 bases; junction bases outside the gene matches: 3. The germline V gene has CDR1 SGHTA and CDR2 FQGNSA. CDR3 length: 15 residues. The CDR3: CASSRDRAGANVLTF. The CDR3 DNA sequence: TGTGCCAGCAGCCGTGACAGGGCTGGGGCCAACGTCCTGACTTTC.

The chain joins TRBV4-2 to TRBJ2-1; D is ambiguous. The CDR3 consists of 17 residues. Germline values: CDR1 LGHNA, CDR2 YNFKEQ. Trimming stripped 4 bases from V and 7 bases from J, with 23 bases between. The CDR3 is CASSPHPATRTMNEQFF. The CDR3 DNA sequence: TGTGCCAGCAGCCCCCACCCCGCTACTCGTACCATGAATGAGCAGTTCTTC.

This rearrangement joins TRBV2 to TRBJ2-7; the D gene is possibly TRBD1 (6 bases). Between the trimmed V and J ends, which lost 2 bases and 3 bases, there was a span of 14 bases. This CDR3 contains 15 residues. Per germline, CDR1 SNHLY and CDR2 FYNNEI. The CDR3, as DNA: TGTGCCAGCAGTGAAATTCTGGGGGCGAGCTACGAGCAGTACTTC. Translation gives CASSEILGASYEQYF.

This clone occurred a few times. The chain joins TRBV5-1 to TRBJ2-7, with 7 bases fitting TRBD1. The CDR3 contains 16 residues. Trimming cost V 0 bases and J 2 bases; bases outside gene matches: 8. CDR1 and CDR2 (germline): SGHRS, YFSETQ. The CDR3 is CASSLVGTVNPYEQYF. CDR3 in DNA: TGCGCCAGCAGCTTGGTAGGGACAGTCAACCCCTACGAGCAGTACTTC.

This rearrangement joins TRBV19 to TRBJ2-5; D perhaps matches TRBD2 (5 bases). The V end lost 6 bases, the J end lost 5 bases, and 10 bases lay between the germline ends. This CDR3 comprises 12 residues. Germline V gene lookup returns CDR1 LNHDA and CDR2 SQIVND (reference sequence). The CDR3 loop reads CASSEGGETQYF. CDR3 coding DNA: TGTGCCAGTAGCGAGGGCGGGGAGACCCAGTACTTC.

The chain couples TRBV6-5 to TRBJ2-3, with 8 bases identical to TRBD1. The germline V gene has CDR1 MNHEY and CDR2 SVGAGI. CDR3 length: 15 residues. V dropped 4 bases and J dropped 3; count of bases not matched to a gene: 6. The CDR3 bases are TGTGCCAGCAGTTTCGATCAGGGGGCAACAGATACGCAGTATTTT. This codes for CASSFDQGATDTQYF.

The rearrangement uses TRBV6-5 and TRBJ2-2; D unclear. Between the trimmed V and J ends, which lost 8 bases and 2 bases, there was a span of 12 bases. The germline CDR1 and CDR2 sequences are MNHEY and SVGAGI. The CDR3 has 14 amino acids. The CDR3: CASGVSGNTGELFF. The CDR3 nucleotides read TGTGCCAGCGGTGTATCGGGCAACACCGGGGAGCTGTTTTTT.

The chain couples TRBV10-1 to TRBJ2-7, with TRBD2 as a possible D gene (7 bases). V was shortened by 0 bases and J by 5 bases, with 11 bases between the two germline ends. Germline V gene data show CDR1 as WNHNN and CDR2 as SYGVQD (reference sequence). The CDR3 runs 14 residues. The CDR3 sequence is CASSESTGGHEQYF. The CDR3, as DNA: TGCGCCAGCAGTGAGTCAACGGGGGGCCACGAGCAGTACTTC.